Presented here are 20 T cell receptor beta chains from one specimen sequenced in a study of cytomegalovirus exposure and HLA in healthy donors. TCRdb's copy holds only in-frame clones and misses some; the assay was immunoSEQ multiplex PCR. The sample lists a few hundred thousand clones, roughly 90% occurring once. Sequencing was carried out using PBMCs. The receptors here all came from a woman under 30 in good health and CMV-seronegative.

V gene TRBV6-1 combines with J gene TRBJ1-2, with D possibly TRBD1 on 5 matching bases. CDR3 length equals 17 residues. CDR1 is MNHNS and CDR2 is SASEGT in the germline V gene. Deletions cut 2 bases from V and 0 bases from J, with 16 bases between. The CDR3 bases are TGTGCCAGCAGTGAATATAGTCGGGGGAGAGCTAACTATGGCTACACCTTC. This encodes CASSEYSRGRANYGYTF.

The chain uses TRBV7-6 and TRBJ2-7, with D perhaps TRBD1 (6 bases). The CDR3 length is 12 residues. CDR1 and CDR2 from the germline V gene are SGHVS and FNYEAQ. V was trimmed by 4 bases and J by 6 bases, leaving 10 bases between them. The CDR3 protein is CASSSRGGEQYV. The CDR3 DNA sequence: TGTGCCAGCAGCTCCAGGGGTGGCGAGCAGTACGTC.

The chain couples TRBV6-4 to TRBJ2-7, with TRBD1 matching over 10 bases. The CDR3 runs 14 residues. Trimming took 0 bases from V and 5 from J; bases not matched to a gene: 1. Germline CDR1 is MRHNA and CDR2 is SNTAGT. In DNA, the CDR3 is TGTGCCAGCAGTGACTCGACAGGGGGCGACGAGCAGTACGTC. Translating it yields CASSDSTGGDEQYV.

The V and J genes are TRBV2 and TRBJ2-1; the D gene is possibly TRBD2 (5 bases). Germline CDR1 SNHLY, CDR2 FYNNEI. V was pared by 7 bases and J by 6 bases, with 16 bases between. The CDR3 sequence is 14 residues long. The CDR3 loop reads CASKLDLARNEQFF. Here the CDR3 DNA reads TGTGCCAGCAAATTGGACTTAGCCCGCAATGAGCAGTTCTTC.

The rearrangement uses TRBV4-1 and TRBJ1-2, with D possibly TRBD1 on 6 matching bases. V lost 4 bases to trimming and J lost 8 bases, with 17 bases between them. CDR1 is MGHRA, CDR2 YSYEKL, per germline. The CDR3 totals 14 residues. The CDR3 is CASSPGGGLGGYTF. Written as DNA, the CDR3 is TGCGCCAGCAGCCCCGGGGGGGGGCTAGGGGGCTACACCTTC.

This clone was seen only a few times. The V and J genes are TRBV7-6 and TRBJ1-1; D unclear. The germline CDR1 and CDR2 sequences are SGHVS and FNYEAQ. Between the trimmed V and J ends, which lost 0 bases and 6 bases, there was a span of 17 bases. This CDR3 has 16 residues. CDR3 sequence: CASSLAFRGRHAEAFF. CDR3 coding DNA: TGTGCCAGCAGCTTAGCTTTCCGGGGAAGACACGCTGAAGCTTTCTTT.

The CDR3 spells CASSPDSTYEQYV. The DNA for the CDR3 is TGTGCCAGCTCACCGGACTCGACCTACGAGCAGTACGTC. The gene calls are TRBV18 and TRBJ2-7; TRBD2 might be the D (5 bases). The CDR3 consists of 13 residues. The V and J ends lost 3 bases and 2 bases respectively, with 8 bases between them. The germline V gene has CDR1 KGHSH and CDR2 LQKENI.

The V and J genes are TRBV6-5 and TRBJ1-6; D gene uncertain. This CDR3 comprises 13 residues. V lost 2 bases and J lost 9, with 8 bases in between. From germline, CDR1 is MNHEY and CDR2 SVGAGI. The CDR3 loop reads CASSYEAVSPLHF. The CDR3 DNA reads TGTGCCAGCAGTTACGAAGCGGTTTCACCCCTCCACTTT.

V and J are TRBV7-8 and TRBJ1-3; 11 nucleotides align to TRBD1. The J segment lost 2 bases and the V segment lost 2 bases, leaving 2 bases of the junction unmatched. Germline lookup yields CDR1 SGHVS and CDR2 FQNEAQ. The CDR3 loop spans 16 amino acids. CDR3 bases: TGTGCCAGCAGCTTACGGGACAGGGGGACTGGAAACACCATATATTTT. It specifies CASSLRDRGTGNTIYF.

V is TRBV14 and J is TRBJ2-1; D not certain. CDR1 SGHDN and CDR2 FVKESK come from the germline V gene. Trimming cost V 0 bases and J 1 base, with 16 bases left between them. The CDR3 contains 18 residues. The CDR3 region has the DNA TGTGCCAGCAGCCAAGATAAATTTGGGCTCCTTTCCTACAATGAGCAGTTCTTC. It specifies CASSQDKFGLLSYNEQFF.

This clone was found a few times. V and J are TRBV5-1 and TRBJ1-5; D gene ambiguous. There are 14 residues in the CDR3. V lost 3 bases to trimming and J lost 3 bases, with 10 bases between them. Germline CDR1 is SGHRS and CDR2 is YFSETQ. This CDR3 reads CASSSGDFNQPQHF. DNA for the CDR3: TGCGCCAGCAGCTCTGGAGACTTCAATCAGCCCCAGCATTTT.

V gene TRBV6-1 combines with J gene TRBJ2-7; 8 nucleotides match TRBD1. Germline CDR1 and CDR2: MNHNS and SASEGT. The CDR3 contains 15 residues. Trimming took 6 bases from V and 7 from J; bases not matched to a gene: 14. The CDR3 loop is CASSLSRDRFLEQYV. DNA for the CDR3: TGTGCCAGCAGCCTCTCCCGGGACAGGTTCTTGGAGCAGTACGTC.

The chain joins TRBV19 to TRBJ1-4, with 9 bases matching TRBD1. The CDR3 runs 18 residues. With 6 bases clipped from V and 0 bases from J, the junction kept 11 bases outside the gene matches. Germline CDR1 LNHDA, CDR2 SQIVND (reference sequence). The CDR3 loop is CASSLQGAFPATNEKLFF. The DNA for the CDR3 is TGTGCCAGTAGCCTACAGGGGGCCTTCCCTGCAACTAATGAAAAACTGTTTTTT.

Note on this clone: A junction boundary mismatches the germline segment, possibly from a read error. This chain links TRBV6-4 with TRBJ2-1; TRBD1 matches 12 bases. Germline V lookup: CDR1 MRHNA, CDR2 SNTAGT. This CDR3 contains 14 residues. The CDR3: CASNTGQGASEQFF. The CDR3 DNA follows: TGTGCAAGCAATACGGGACAGGGGGCGAGTGAGCAGTTCTTC.

The gene calls are TRBV15 and TRBJ2-2; 11 nucleotides match TRBD2. The CDR3 has 18 residues. Per the germline V gene, CDR1 is LNHNV and CDR2 is YYDKDF (reference sequence). Trimming cost V 5 bases and J 1 base; bases outside gene matches: 9. The CDR3 nucleotides are TGTGCCACCAGCTCGATGACTAGCGGGGTATTGAACACCGGGGAGCTGTTTTTT. This gives the protein CATSSMTSGVLNTGELFF.

J is TRBJ1-1 and V is TRBV27; D is possibly TRBD1 (6 bases). Germline CDR1 and CDR2: MNHEY and SMNVEV (reference sequence). Deletions cut 6 bases from V and 4 bases from J, with 18 bases between. This CDR3 has 15 amino acids. This CDR3 reads CASSRSGGLGTEAFF. DNA of the CDR3: TGTGCCAGCAGCCGGTCGGGGGGCCTGGGCACTGAAGCTTTCTTT.

This chain links TRBV19 with TRBJ2-1, with TRBD2 matching over 8 bases. Germline CDR1 is LNHDA and CDR2 is SQIVND (reference sequence). V was pared by 4 bases and J by 7 bases, with 3 bases of the junction left unmatched. The CDR3 contains 13 residues. The CDR3 reads CASSRTSINEQFF. CDR3 nucleotides: TGTGCCAGTAGTAGGACTAGCATAAATGAGCAGTTCTTC.

This chain uses TRBV4-1 with TRBJ2-3; 10 nucleotides align to TRBD2. The CDR3 runs to 18 residues. V lost 3 bases, J lost 2 bases, and 11 bases stayed unmatched. Germline V gene sequence: CDR1 MGHRA, CDR2 YSYEKL. The CDR3 reads CASSQYSRTSGYTDTQYF. CDR3 sequence (DNA): TGCGCCAGCAGCCAGTACTCCCGGACTAGCGGATACACAGATACGCAGTATTTT.

This sequence joins TRBV7-9 and TRBJ2-7; 9 bases are shared with TRBD1. The CDR3 runs to 14 residues. V was clipped by 5 bases and J by 5 bases; unmatched bases: 7. CDR1 is SEHNR and CDR2 is FQNEAQ in the germline V gene (reference sequence). The CDR3 nucleotides read TGTGCCAGCAGCGACACGCGGGACAGGGACGAGCAGTACGTC. Its translation: CASSDTRDRDEQYV.

The chain recombines TRBV27 with TRBJ2-3; tentatively, D is TRBD1 (6 bases). Germline V gene lookup returns CDR1 MNHEY and CDR2 SMNVEV (reference sequence). The CDR3 consists of 15 residues. Trimming took off 1 base at V and 2 bases at J, with 10 bases between the two ends. CDR3 loop: CASSLWLGATDTQYF. The CDR3 DNA reads TGTGCCAGCAGTTTATGGTTGGGGGCCACAGATACGCAGTATTTT.